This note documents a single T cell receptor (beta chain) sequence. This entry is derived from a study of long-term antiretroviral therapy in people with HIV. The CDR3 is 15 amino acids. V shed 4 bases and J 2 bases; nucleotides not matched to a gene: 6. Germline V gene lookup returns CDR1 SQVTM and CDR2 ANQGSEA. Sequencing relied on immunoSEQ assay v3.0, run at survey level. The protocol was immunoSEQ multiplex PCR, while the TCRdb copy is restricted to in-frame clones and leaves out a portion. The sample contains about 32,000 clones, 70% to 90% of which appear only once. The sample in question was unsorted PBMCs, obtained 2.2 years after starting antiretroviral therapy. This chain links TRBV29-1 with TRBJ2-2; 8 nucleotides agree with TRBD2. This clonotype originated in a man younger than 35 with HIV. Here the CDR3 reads CSVGLSGTNTGELFF. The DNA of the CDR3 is TGCAGCGTTGGCCTTAGCGGGACTAACACCGGGGAGCTGTTTTTT.